Below are 5 T cell receptor beta chains sequenced from a single sample in a study of T-cell memory formation after mild COVID-19. TCRdb fed the 5' RACE reads into MiXCR, producing one record per CDR3 protein. This table has about 68,000 distinct CDR3 sequences, over 15% appearing once. The sample consisted of PBMCs or a T cell subset sorted from them (not recorded which). These receptor sequences come from an adult woman who had mild COVID-19 (a few samples of this study predate the infection). Cell type and time point are not known.

This clonotype showed up just once. The V gene is TRBV27, the J gene TRBJ2-7; D is uncertain. CDR1 is MNHEY and CDR2 is SMNVEV in the germline V gene (reference sequence). CDR3 length equals 13 residues. Between the trimmed V and J ends, which lost 3 bases and 2 bases, there was a span of 8 bases. This CDR3 is CASSFSTPYEQYF. CDR3 bases: TGTGCCAGCAGTTTCTCCACCCCCTACGAGCAGTACTTC.

This clonotype was detected ten times or more. This chain uses TRBV24-1 with TRBJ2-2, with D hard to call. V was trimmed by 3 bases and J by 2 bases, leaving 15 bases between them. The germline gives CDR1 KGHDR, CDR2 SFDVKD. The CDR3 contains 17 residues. Here the CDR3 DNA reads TGTGCCACCAGTGATGCCGGACCTAAAGATAACACCGGGGAGCTGTTTTTT. Protein sequence: CATSDAGPKDNTGELFF.

The V call is TRBV27, the J call TRBJ2-7; D unclear. There are 14 residues in the CDR3. Trimming stripped 3 bases from V and 0 bases from J, with 9 bases between. CDR1 is MNHEY, CDR2 SMNVEV, per germline (reference sequence). The CDR3 nucleotides are TGTGCCAGCAGTTTTCTTACAGACTCCTACGAGCAGTACTTC. Its protein product is CASSFLTDSYEQYF.

V usage is TRBV5-1 and J usage is TRBJ2-5; D may be TRBD1 (6 bases). The germline V gene has CDR1 SGHRS and CDR2 YFSETQ. This CDR3 region has 14 residues. Between the trimmed V and J ends, which lost 2 bases and 3 bases, there was a span of 11 bases. CDR3 protein: CASSLSTGEETQYF. CDR3 bases: TGCGCCAGCAGCTTATCGACAGGTGAAGAGACCCAGTACTTC.

This clonotype appeared many times. This rearrangement joins TRBV4-3 to TRBJ1-1; a weak D match, TRBD1 (5 bases). The CDR3 loop spans 13 amino acids. Trimming took off 3 bases at V and 5 bases at J, with 10 bases between the two ends. Germline CDR1 reads LGHNA; CDR2 reads YSLEER. The CDR3 protein is CASSQSGVTEAFF. CDR3 bases: TGCGCCAGCAGCCAGTCGGGGGTGACTGAAGCTTTCTTT.